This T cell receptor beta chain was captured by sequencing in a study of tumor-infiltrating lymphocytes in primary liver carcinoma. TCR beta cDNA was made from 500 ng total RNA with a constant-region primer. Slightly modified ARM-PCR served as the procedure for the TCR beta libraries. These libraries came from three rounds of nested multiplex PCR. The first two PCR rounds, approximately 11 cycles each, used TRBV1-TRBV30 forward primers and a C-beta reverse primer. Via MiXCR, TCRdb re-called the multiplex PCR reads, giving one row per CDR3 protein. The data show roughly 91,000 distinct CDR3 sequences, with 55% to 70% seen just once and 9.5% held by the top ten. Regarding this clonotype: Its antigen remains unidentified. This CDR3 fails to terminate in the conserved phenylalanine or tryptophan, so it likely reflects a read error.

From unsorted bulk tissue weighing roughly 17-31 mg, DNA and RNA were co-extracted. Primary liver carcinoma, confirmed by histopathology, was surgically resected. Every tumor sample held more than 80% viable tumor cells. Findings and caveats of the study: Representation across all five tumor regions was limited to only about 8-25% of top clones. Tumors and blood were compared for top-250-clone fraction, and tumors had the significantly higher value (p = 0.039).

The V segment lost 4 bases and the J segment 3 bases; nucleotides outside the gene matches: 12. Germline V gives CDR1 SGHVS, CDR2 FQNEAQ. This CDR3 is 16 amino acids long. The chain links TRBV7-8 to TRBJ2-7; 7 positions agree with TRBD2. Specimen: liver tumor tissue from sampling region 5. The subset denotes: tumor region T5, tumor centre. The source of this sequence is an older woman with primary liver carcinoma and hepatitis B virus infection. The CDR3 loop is CASSSSGLAVFYEQYL. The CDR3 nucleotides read TGTGCCAGCAGCTCATCGGGGCTAGCGGTTTTCTACGAGCAGTACCTC.